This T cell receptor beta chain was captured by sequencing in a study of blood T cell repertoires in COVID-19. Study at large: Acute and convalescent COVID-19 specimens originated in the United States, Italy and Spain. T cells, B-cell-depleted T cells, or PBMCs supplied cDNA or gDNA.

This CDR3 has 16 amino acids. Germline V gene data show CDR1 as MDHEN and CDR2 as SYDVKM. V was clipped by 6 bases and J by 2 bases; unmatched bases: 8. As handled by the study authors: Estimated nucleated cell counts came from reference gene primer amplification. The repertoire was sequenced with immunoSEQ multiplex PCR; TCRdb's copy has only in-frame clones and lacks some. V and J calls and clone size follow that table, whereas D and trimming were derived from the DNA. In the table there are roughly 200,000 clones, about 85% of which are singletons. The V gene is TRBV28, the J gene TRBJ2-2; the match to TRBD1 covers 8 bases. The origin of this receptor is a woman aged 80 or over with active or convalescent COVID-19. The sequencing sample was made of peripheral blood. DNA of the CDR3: TGTGCCAGCAGGGACTCAGGGGGCGGTAACACCGGGGAGCTGTTTTTT. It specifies CASRDSGGGNTGELFF.